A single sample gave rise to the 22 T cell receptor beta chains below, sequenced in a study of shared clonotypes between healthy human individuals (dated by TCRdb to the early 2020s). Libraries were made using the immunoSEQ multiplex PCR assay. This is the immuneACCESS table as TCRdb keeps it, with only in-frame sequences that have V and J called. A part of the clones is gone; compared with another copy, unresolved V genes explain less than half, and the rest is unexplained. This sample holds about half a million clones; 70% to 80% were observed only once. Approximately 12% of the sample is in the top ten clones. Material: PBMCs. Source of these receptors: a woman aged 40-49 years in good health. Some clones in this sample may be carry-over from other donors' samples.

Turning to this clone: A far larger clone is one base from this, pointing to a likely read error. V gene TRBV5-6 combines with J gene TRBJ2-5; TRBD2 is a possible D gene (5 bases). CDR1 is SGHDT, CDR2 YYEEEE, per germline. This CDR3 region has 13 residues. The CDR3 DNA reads TGTGCCAGCACCGCGGGTGTAAAAGAGTCCCAGTACTTC. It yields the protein CASTAGVKESQYF.

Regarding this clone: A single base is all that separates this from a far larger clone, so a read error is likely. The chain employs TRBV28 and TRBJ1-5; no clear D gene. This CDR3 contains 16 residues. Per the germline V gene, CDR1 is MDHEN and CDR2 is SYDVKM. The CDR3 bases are TGTGCCGGCAGTTTGACGAGCACATATAGCAATCAGCCCCAGCATTTT. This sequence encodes CAGSLTSTYSNQPQHF.

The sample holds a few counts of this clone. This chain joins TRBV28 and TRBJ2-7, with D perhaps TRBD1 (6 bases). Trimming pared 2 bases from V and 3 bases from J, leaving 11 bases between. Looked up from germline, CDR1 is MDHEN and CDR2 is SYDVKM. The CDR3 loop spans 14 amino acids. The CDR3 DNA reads TGTGCCAGCAGTTTACAGGGGCCGGGCTACGAGCAGTACTTC. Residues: CASSLQGPGYEQYF.

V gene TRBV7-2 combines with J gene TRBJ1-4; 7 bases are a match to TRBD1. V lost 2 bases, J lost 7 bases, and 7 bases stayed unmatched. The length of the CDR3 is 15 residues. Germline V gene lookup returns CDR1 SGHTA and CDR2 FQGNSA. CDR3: CASSLRAGGVEKLFF. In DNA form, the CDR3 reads TGTGCCAGCAGCTTAAGGGCAGGGGGTGTTGAAAAACTGTTTTTT.

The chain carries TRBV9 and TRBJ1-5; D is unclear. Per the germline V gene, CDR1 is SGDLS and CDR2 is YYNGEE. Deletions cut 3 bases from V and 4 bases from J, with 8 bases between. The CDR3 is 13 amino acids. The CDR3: CASSAHENQPQHF. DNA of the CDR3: TGTGCCAGCAGCGCACACGAGAATCAGCCCCAGCATTTT.

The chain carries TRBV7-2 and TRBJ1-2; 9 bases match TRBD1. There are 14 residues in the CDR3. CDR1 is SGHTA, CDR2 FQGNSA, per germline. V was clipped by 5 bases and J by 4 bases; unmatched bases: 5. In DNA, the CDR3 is TGTGCCAGCAGCAGCAACAGGGGGCCCTATGGCTACACCTTC. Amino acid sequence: CASSSNRGPYGYTF.

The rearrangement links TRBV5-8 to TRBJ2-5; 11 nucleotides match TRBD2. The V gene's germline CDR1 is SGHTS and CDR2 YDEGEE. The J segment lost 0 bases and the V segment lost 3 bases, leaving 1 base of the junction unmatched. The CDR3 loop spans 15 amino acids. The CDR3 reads CASSWTSGYQETQYF. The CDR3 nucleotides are TGTGCCAGCAGCTGGACTAGCGGGTACCAAGAGACCCAGTACTTC.

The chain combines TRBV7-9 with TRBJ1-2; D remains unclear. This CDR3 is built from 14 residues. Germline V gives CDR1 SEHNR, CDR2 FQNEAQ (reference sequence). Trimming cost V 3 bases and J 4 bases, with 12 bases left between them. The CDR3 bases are TGTGCCAGCAGCTTGGGAACGGGGAGCTATGGCTACACCTTC. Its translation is CASSLGTGSYGYTF.

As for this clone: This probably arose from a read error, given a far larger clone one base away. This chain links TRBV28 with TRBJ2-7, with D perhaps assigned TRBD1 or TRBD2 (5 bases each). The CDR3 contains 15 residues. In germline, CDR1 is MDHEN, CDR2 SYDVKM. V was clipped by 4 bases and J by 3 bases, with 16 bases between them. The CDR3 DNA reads TGTGCCAGCAGTTCACCGGGACGTCCGATCTACGAGCAGTACTTC. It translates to CASSSPGRPIYEQYF.

This CDR3 reads CASRTGVDYNEQFF. DNA of the CDR3: TGTGCCAGCCGGACAGGGGTGGACTACAATGAGCAGTTCTTC. This rearrangement joins TRBV27 to TRBJ2-1; 9 bases map to TRBD1. Germline CDR1 reads MNHEY; CDR2 reads SMNVEV (reference sequence). This CDR3 spans 14 amino acids. V lost 8 bases, J lost 3 bases, and 5 bases stayed unmatched.

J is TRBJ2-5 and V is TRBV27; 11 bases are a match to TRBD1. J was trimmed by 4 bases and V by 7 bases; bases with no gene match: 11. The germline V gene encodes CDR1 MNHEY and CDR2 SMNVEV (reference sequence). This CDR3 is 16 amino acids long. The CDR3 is CASTTRTGGLGETQYF. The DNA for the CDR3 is TGTGCCAGCACAACACGGACAGGGGGCCTTGGAGAGACCCAGTACTTC.

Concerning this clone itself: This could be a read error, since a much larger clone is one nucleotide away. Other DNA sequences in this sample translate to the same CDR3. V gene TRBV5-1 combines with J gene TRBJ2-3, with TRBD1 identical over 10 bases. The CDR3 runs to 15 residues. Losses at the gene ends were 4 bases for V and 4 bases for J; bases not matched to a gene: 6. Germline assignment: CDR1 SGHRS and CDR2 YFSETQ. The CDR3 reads CASSLRQGAADTQYF. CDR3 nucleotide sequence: TGCGCCAGCAGCCTCCGACAGGGGGCTGCAGATACGCAGTATTTT.

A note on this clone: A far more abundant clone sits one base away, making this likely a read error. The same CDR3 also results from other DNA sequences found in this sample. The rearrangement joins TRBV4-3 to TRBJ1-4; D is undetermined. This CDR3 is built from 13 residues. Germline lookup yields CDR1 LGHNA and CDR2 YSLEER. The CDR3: CASSQDSGEKLFF. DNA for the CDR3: TGCGCTAGCAGCCAAGATAGTGGTGAAAAACTGTTTTTT.

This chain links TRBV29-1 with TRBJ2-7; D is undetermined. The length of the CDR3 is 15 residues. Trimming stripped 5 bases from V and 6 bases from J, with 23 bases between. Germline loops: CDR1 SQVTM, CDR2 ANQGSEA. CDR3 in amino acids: CSVCRVTNGVCEQYF. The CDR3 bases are TGCAGCGTTTGCCGAGTCACAAACGGAGTATGCGAGCAGTACTTC.

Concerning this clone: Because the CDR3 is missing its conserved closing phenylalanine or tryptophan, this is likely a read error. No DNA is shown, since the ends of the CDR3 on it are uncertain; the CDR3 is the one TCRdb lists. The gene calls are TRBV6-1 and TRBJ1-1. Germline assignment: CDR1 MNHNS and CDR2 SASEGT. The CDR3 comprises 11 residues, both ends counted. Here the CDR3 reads CASSDFGTGHL.

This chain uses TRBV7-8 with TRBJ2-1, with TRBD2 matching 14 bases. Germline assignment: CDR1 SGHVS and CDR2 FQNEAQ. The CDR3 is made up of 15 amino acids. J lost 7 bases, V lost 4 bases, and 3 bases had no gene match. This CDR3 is CASSWGLAGVNEQFF. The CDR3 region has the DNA TGTGCCAGCAGCTGGGGACTAGCGGGAGTAAATGAGCAGTTCTTC.

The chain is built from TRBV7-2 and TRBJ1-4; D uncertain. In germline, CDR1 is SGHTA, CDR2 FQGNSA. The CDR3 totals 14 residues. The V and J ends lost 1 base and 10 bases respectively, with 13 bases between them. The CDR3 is CASSLGRAPGKLFF. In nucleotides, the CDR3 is TGTGCCAGCAGCTTAGGTCGGGCTCCGGGAAAACTGTTTTTT.

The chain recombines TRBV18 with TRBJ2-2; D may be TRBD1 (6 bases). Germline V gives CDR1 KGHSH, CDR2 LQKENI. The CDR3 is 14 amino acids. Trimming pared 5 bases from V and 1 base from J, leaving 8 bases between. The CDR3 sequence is CASSSTGNTGELFF. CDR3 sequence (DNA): TGTGCCAGCTCATCGACAGGGAACACCGGGGAGCTGTTTTTT.

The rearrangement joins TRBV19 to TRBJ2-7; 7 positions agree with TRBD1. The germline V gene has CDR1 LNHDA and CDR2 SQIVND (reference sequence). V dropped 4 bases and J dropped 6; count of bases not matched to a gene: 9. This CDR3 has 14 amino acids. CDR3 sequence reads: CASSTPTGRSEQYF. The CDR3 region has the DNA TGTGCCAGTAGTACCCCGACAGGGAGAAGCGAGCAGTACTTC.

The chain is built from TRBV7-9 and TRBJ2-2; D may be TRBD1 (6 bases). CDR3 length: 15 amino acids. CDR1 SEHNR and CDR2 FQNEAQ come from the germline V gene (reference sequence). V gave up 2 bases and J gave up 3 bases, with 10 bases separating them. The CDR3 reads CASSLPGADTGELFF. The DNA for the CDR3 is TGTGCCAGCAGCTTACCAGGGGCCGACACCGGGGAGCTGTTTTTT.

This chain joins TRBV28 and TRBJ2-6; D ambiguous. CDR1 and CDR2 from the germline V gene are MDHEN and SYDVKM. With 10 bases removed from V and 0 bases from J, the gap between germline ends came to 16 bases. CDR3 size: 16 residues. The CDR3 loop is CATRSLRISGANVLTF. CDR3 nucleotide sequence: TGTGCCACCCGCTCCTTACGGATCTCTGGGGCCAACGTCCTGACTTTC. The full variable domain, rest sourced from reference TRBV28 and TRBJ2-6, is DVKVTQSSRYLVKRTGEKVFLECVQDMDHENMFWYRQDPGLGLRLIYFSYDVKMKEKGDIPEGYSVSREKKERFSLILESASTNQTSMYLCATRSLRISGANVLTFGAGSRLTVL.

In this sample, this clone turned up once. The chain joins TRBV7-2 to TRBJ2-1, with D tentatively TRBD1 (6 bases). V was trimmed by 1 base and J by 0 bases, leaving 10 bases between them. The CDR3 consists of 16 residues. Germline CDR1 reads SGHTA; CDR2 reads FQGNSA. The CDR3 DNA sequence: TGTGCCAGCAGCTTAGGCTCAGGGGCCTCCTACAATGAGCAGTTCTTC. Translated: CASSLGSGASYNEQFF. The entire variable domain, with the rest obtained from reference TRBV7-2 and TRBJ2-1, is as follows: GAGVSQSPSNKVTEKGKDVELRCDPISGHTALYWYRQSLGQGLEFLIYFQGNSAPDKSGLPSDRFSAERTGGSVSTLTIQRTQQEDSAVYLCASSLGSGASYNEQFFGPGTRLTVL.